This paragraph reports one TCR beta chain. Its target is not known. CD45RO/CCR7/CD25/CD127/CD95/CD27 separated CD4+ naive, central memory, regulatory and stem cell-like memory cells by sorting. The record originates from a study of beta chain features in type 1 diabetes. Study-level findings and limits: All four CD4+ subsets from Type 1 diabetes patients carried moderately but significantly shorter TCRB CDR3s. For type 1 diabetes patients, VDJ junctions showed fewer insertions and more deletions.

This CDR3 has 19 amino acids. With 6 bases clipped from V and 4 bases from J, the junction kept 21 bases outside the gene matches. Germline CDR1 and CDR2: SEHNR and FQNEAQ (reference sequence). Since all of the isolated RNA was reverse transcribed, expressed TCRB transcripts were what got sequenced. Assay: immunoSEQ multiplex PCR; the TCRdb copy retains only in-frame clones and omits some. Among 900,000 or so clones listed, roughly 16% were seen once. Sequences were obtained from naive CD4+ T cells from blood. The receptor was isolated from a young woman in good health. The chain joins TRBV7-9 to TRBJ2-1; 7 bases map to TRBD2. CDR3 nucleotides: TGTGCCAGCAGACAATCCCCCACCCAGAGCGGGGCCACTTACAATGAGCAGTTCTTC. Its translation is CASRQSPTQSGATYNEQFF.